This record covers a single T cell receptor beta chain. Its antigen is currently unknown. This sample is part of a study of T cell repertoires in cytomegalovirus infection. Study findings and constraints: People with CMV and the relevant HLA were identified by cumulative public TCR beta family frequency. What dominated the ex vivo response were HLA-C-restricted CMV-specific TCR beta clonotypes.

TCRdb re-called the reads through MiXCR, storing one row per CDR3 protein. The table has approximately 500,000 distinct CDR3 sequences, approximately 25% seen once. Trimming pared 5 bases from V and 9 bases from J, leaving 17 bases between. CDR3 length: 14 residues. Germline values: CDR1 SGHTA, CDR2 FQGNSA. This clonotype originated in a human donor in good health (CMV status not recorded). Some clones in this sample may be carry-over from other donors' samples. This chain joins TRBV7-2 and TRBJ1-5; TRBD1 is a possible D gene (5 bases). Material for sequencing was PBMCs. CDR3 residues: CASSINGGLWPQHF. For the CDR3, the DNA is TGTGCCAGCAGCATAAACGGGGGATTATGGCCCCAGCATTTT.